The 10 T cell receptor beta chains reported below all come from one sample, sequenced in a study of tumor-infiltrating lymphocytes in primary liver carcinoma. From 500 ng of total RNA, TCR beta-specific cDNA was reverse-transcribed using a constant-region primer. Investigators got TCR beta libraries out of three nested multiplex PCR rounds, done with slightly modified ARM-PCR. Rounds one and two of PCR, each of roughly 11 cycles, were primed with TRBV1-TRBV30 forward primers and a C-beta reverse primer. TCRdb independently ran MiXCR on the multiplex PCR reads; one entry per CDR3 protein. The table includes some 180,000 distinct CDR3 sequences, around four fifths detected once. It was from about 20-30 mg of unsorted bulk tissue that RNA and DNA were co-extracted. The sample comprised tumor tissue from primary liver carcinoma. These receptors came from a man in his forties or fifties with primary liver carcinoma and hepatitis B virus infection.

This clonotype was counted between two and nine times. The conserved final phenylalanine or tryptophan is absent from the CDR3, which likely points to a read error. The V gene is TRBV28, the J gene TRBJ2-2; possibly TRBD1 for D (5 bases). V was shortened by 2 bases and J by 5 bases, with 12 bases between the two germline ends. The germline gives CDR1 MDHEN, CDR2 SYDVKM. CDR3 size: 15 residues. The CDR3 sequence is CASSLIDRLTGELFS. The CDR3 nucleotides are TGTGCCAGCAGTTTAATAGACAGATTAACCGGGGAGCTGTTTTCT.

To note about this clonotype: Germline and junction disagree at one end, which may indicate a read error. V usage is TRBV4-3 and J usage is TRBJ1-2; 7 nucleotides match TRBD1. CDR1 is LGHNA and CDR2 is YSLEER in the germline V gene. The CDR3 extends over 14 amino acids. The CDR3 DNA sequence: TGCGCCAACAGCCTAGAAGAGGGGGCAAGTGGCTACACCTTC. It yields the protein CANSLEEGASGYTF.

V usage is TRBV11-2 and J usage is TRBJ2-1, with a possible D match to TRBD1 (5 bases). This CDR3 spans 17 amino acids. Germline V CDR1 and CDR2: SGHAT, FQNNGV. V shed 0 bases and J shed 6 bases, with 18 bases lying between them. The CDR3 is CASSLDRGRKFCNEQFF. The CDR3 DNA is TGTGCCAGCAGCTTAGATAGGGGCAGGAAGTTCTGCAATGAGCAGTTCTTC.

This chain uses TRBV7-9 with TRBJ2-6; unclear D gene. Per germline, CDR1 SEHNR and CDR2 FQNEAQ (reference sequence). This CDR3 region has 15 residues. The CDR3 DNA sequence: TGTGTTAGCCTGGGTAATTCGCCTGGGGCCAACGTCCTGACTTTC. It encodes CVSLGNSPGANVLTF.

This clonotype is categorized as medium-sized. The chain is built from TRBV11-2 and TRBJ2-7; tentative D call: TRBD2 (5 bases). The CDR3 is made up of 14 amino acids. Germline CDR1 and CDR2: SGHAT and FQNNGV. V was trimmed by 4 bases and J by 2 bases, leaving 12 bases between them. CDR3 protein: CASSYQTEAYEQYF. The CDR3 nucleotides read TGTGCCAGCAGCTACCAGACGGAGGCCTACGAGCAGTACTTC.

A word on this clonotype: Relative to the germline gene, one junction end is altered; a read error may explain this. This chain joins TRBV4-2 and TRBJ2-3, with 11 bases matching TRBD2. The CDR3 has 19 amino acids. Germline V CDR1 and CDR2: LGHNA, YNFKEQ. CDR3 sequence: CTSSQWVAGGPVGTYTQYF. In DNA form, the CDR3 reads TGTACCAGCAGCCAATGGGTAGCGGGAGGGCCGGTTGGGACATATACGCAGTATTTT.

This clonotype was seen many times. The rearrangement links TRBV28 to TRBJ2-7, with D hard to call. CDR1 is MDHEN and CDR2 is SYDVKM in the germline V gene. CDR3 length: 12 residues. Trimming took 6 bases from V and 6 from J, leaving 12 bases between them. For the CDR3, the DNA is TGTGCCAGCAGCATTGGGTCTCTCGAGCAGTACTTC. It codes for CASSIGSLEQYF.

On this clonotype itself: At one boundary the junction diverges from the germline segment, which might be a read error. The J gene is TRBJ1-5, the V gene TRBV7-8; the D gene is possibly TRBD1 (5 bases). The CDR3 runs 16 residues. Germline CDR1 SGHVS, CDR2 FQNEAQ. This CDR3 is CTSSLVDRAVNQPQHF. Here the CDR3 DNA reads TGTACCAGCAGCTTAGTAGACAGAGCGGTTAATCAGCCCCAGCATTTT.

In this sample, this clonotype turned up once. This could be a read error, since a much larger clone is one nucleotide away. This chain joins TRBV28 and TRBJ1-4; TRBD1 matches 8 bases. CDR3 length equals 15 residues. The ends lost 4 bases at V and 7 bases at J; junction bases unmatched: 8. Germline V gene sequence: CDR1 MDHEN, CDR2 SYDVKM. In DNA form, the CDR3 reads TGTGCCAGCAGTTCACCGGGACAGGAGCCTGAAAAACTGTTTTTT. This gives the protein CASSSPGQEPEKLFF.

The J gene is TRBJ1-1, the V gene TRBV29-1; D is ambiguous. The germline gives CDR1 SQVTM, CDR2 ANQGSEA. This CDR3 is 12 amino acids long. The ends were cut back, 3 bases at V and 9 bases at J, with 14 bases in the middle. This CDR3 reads CSVDRMNTKAFF. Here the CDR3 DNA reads TGCAGCGTTGACAGGATGAACACAAAAGCTTTCTTT.